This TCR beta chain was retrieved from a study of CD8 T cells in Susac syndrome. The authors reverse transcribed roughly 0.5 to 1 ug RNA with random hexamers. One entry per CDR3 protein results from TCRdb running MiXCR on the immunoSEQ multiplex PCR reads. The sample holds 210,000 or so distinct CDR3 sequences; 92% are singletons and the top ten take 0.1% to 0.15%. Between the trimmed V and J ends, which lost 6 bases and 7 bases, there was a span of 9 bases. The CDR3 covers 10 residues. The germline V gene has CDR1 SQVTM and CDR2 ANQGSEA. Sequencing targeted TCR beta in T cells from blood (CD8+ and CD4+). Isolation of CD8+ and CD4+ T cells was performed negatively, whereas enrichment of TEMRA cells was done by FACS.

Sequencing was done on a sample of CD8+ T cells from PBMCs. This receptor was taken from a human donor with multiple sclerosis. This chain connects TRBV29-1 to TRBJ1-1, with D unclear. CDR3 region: CSVFWVEAFF. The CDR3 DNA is TGCAGCGTATTTTGGGTTGAAGCTTTCTTT.